Given below is one T cell receptor beta chain in context. The entry originates in a study of T cell changes during pregnancy in multiple sclerosis. Between the trimmed V and J ends, which lost 0 bases and 2 bases, there was a span of 11 bases. The germline gives CDR1 MGHRA, CDR2 YSYEKL. This CDR3 comprises 15 residues. The protocol was immunoSEQ multiplex PCR, while the TCRdb copy is restricted to in-frame clones and leaves out a portion. The sample lists over 30,000 clones, 91% seen once, with about 3.6% in the top ten. The source material was CD8+ T cells from peripheral blood mononuclear cells, sampled in the second trimester of pregnancy. The chain is built from TRBV4-1 and TRBJ2-7, with D possibly matching TRBD2 (6 bases). The clonotype originates from a female donor in good health, enrolled as a control in a pregnancy study. CDR3 in DNA: TGCGCCAGCAGCCAAGAAGGGACTTTAGCCTACGAGCAGTACTTC. This gives the protein CASSQEGTLAYEQYF.